Listed here is a single T cell receptor (beta chain). Its antigen remains unknown. Run at survey level, the immunoSEQ assay was version v3.0. TCRdb's copy holds only in-frame clones and misses some; the assay was immunoSEQ multiplex PCR. The sample lists around 19,000 clones, 78% occurring once. These data are taken from a study of long-term antiretroviral therapy in people with HIV. Study results and caveats: In the period from about 2004 to 2017, blood was collected, possibly under older ART regimens. In samples taken after ART, diversity increased but remained below transplant donor control levels.

Germline CDR1 is LGHNT and CDR2 is FRNRAP. The length of the CDR3 is 17 residues. V lost 1 base, J lost 1 base, and 16 bases lay in between. The sequencing here drew on unsorted PBMCs, taken 0.3 years after starting antiretroviral therapy. The receptor comes from a woman aged 45 to 65 with HIV. The J gene is TRBJ2-5, the V gene TRBV12-5; D uncertain. This CDR3 is CASGLAPGRYGQETQYF. DNA for the CDR3: TGTGCTAGTGGTTTGGCCCCAGGCCGATACGGCCAAGAGACCCAGTACTTC.